This T cell receptor beta chain was captured in a study of T cells after yellow fever vaccination. Study-wide findings and caveats: Reappearing after the booster were most of the clones from primary vaccination (almost 97% CD4, approximately 86% CD8). The bulk population could contribute abundant contaminating clonotypes to FACS-sorted repertoires.

There are 12 residues in the CDR3. Germline V gene sequence: CDR1 LGHNA, CDR2 YNFKEQ. Template switching with 5'RACE generated the TCR cDNA and added a universal primer site and UMIs. Each CDR3 protein is one row after TCRdb ran MiXCR on the 5' RACE reads. This sample yields nearly 300,000 distinct CDR3 sequences, of which under 9% are seen a single time; about 3.7% belongs to the top ten. This clonotype was seen more than once but under ten times. The antigen remains undetermined. The junction does not match germline at one end; this may be a read error. This chain uses TRBV4-2 with TRBJ1-4; D possibly corresponds to TRBD1 (6 bases). This receptor was identified in a man between 18 and 35 years old who received the YFV17D yellow fever vaccine. The material sequenced was CD4+ T cells sorted from PBMCs, taken 5 days after the yellow fever booster vaccination. CDR3 in amino acids: CASSPQDSRRIF. In nucleotides, the CDR3 is TGTGCCAGCAGCCCCCAGGACAGCCGAAGAATTTTT.